This T cell receptor (beta chain) was sequenced for a study of T cell changes during pregnancy in multiple sclerosis. Sequenced by immunoSEQ multiplex PCR; TCRdb stores in-frame clones only, minus some. The profile shows approximately 92,000 clones, approximately 93% of them singletons. The sequences come from peripheral blood, collected after pregnancy. This clonotype was sampled from a female donor with multiple sclerosis, enrolled in a pregnancy study.

CDR3 protein: CATSRTGQNYEQYF. The CDR3 bases are TGTGCCACCAGCAGGACGGGACAGAACTACGAGCAGTACTTC. The chain carries TRBV15 and TRBJ2-7; 7 bases map to TRBD1. Germline trimming cut 3 bases from V and 3 bases from J; bases unmatched to any gene: 5. Germline-derived CDR1 and CDR2 are LNHNV and YYDKDF (reference sequence). CDR3 length equals 14 residues.